The 30 T cell receptor beta chains given below trace back to one sample, sequenced in a study of shared clonotypes between healthy human individuals. Naive CD8 isolation took CD45RO-negative cells positively selected for CCR7 and excluded terminally differentiated effector memory CD45RA+ cells. The data were produced by immunoSEQ multiplex PCR, yet TCRdb's version contains in-frame clones alone and is incomplete. The sample contains about 2.1 million clones, approximately 94% of which appear only once. Source material: naive CD8+ T cells from PBMCs. These receptor sequences come from a man aged 18 to 29 in good health. Some clones in this sample may be carry-over from other donors' samples.

The chain employs TRBV7-2 and TRBJ2-7; TRBD2 matches at 9 bases. CDR1 and CDR2 from the germline V gene are SGHTA and FQGNSA. The CDR3 length is 15 residues. The junction had 8 bases not matched to a gene; V was cut back by 5 bases and J by 3 bases. The CDR3 DNA reads as TGTGCCAGCAGCCCGATGGGCGGGAGGGGCTACGAGCAGTACTTC. This gives the protein CASSPMGGRGYEQYF.

V gene TRBV27 combines with J gene TRBJ2-7; the match to TRBD1 covers 7 bases. The junction had 13 bases not matched to a gene; V was cut back by 2 bases and J by 3 bases. CDR1 and CDR2 (germline): MNHEY, SMNVEV (reference sequence). The CDR3 runs to 17 residues. CDR3 sequence reads: CASSLLLSRGPGYEQYF. Written as DNA, the CDR3 is TGTGCCAGCAGTTTACTTTTGTCTAGGGGGCCCGGCTACGAGCAGTACTTC.

This rearrangement joins TRBV19 to TRBJ1-4; 7 nucleotides line up with TRBD1. V was pared by 3 bases and J by 4 bases, with 5 bases of the junction left unmatched. From germline, CDR1 is LNHDA and CDR2 SQIVND (reference sequence). CDR3 length: 15 amino acids. The CDR3 sequence: CASSIRGTVNEKLFF. CDR3 coding DNA: TGTGCCAGTAGTATCCGCGGGACAGTTAATGAAAAACTGTTTTTT.

This clone occurred once. This rearrangement joins TRBV9 to TRBJ2-2; TRBD2 is a possible D gene (5 bases). CDR3 length equals 13 residues. V was pared by 5 bases and J by 5 bases, with 10 bases between. Per germline, CDR1 SGDLS and CDR2 YYNGEE. CDR3: CASSREWTGELFF. The CDR3 DNA reads TGTGCCAGCAGTAGGGAGTGGACCGGGGAGCTGTTTTTT.

The rearrangement joins TRBV7-9 to TRBJ1-1; D uncertain. V was cut by 3 bases and J by 1 base, with 12 bases left in between. This CDR3 has 15 residues. Germline V CDR1 and CDR2: SEHNR, FQNEAQ (reference sequence). The CDR3 loop reads CASSLYGGPNTEAFF. CDR3 nucleotide sequence: TGTGCCAGCAGCTTGTATGGAGGCCCGAACACTGAAGCTTTCTTT.

This clone was detected a few times. The chain recombines TRBV7-9 with TRBJ1-1; D unclear. Germline CDR1 and CDR2: SEHNR and FQNEAQ (reference sequence). CDR3 length: 12 residues. Trimming removed 5 bases from V and 5 bases from J, with 9 bases in between. Here the CDR3 DNA reads TGTGCCAGCAGCCCGACTTCGACTGAAGCTTTCTTT. Translating it yields CASSPTSTEAFF.

The chain carries TRBV4-1 and TRBJ2-7; possibly TRBD1 for D (6 bases). Germline V gives CDR1 MGHRA, CDR2 YSYEKL. CDR3 size: 17 residues. V was clipped by 1 base and J by 4 bases, with 20 bases between them. The CDR3, as DNA: TGCGCCAGCAGCCAAGGAAGGGAGACAGGCAGACTTTACGAGCAGTACTTC. It codes for CASSQGRETGRLYEQYF.

This sequence joins TRBV7-9 and TRBJ2-1; TRBD2 is a possible D gene (6 bases). Trimming removed 5 bases at V and 0 bases at J, with 14 bases between. The CDR3 is made up of 16 amino acids. Germline V gene lookup returns CDR1 SEHNR and CDR2 FQNEAQ (reference sequence). The CDR3 bases are TGTGCCAGCAGCCCCACCTTGGGGGGCTCCTACAATGAGCAGTTCTTC. Its protein is CASSPTLGGSYNEQFF.

The V gene is TRBV7-8, the J gene TRBJ2-7, with D possibly matching TRBD1 (5 bases). The V gene's germline CDR1 is SGHVS and CDR2 FQNEAQ. The CDR3 spans 14 residues. Trimming left V 5 bases short and J 4 bases short, with 15 bases between. CDR3 DNA sequence: TGTGCCAGCAGCGACAGAGGATTGGGGTACGAGCAGTACTTC. It yields the protein CASSDRGLGYEQYF.

This rearrangement joins TRBV7-9 to TRBJ2-7, with TRBD2 matching 12 bases. The CDR3 runs 13 residues. V was pared by 8 bases and J by 3 bases, with 2 bases of the junction left unmatched. Germline CDR1 and CDR2: SEHNR and FQNEAQ (reference sequence). CDR3 nucleotides: TGTGCCAGCGCGACTAGCGGGAGCTACGAGCAGTACTTC. It encodes CASATSGSYEQYF.

This chain joins TRBV27 and TRBJ2-1; TRBD1 agrees at 8 bases. The germline CDR1 and CDR2 sequences are MNHEY and SMNVEV (reference sequence). The CDR3 is made up of 15 amino acids. Germline trimming cut 4 bases from V and 9 bases from J; bases unmatched to any gene: 11. DNA for the CDR3: TGTGCCAGCAGTTACAGGACAGGGTTCGACGGTGAGCAGTTCTTC. Encoded protein: CASSYRTGFDGEQFF.

The J gene is TRBJ2-1, the V gene TRBV9, with 7 bases that match TRBD1. The trim removed 6 bases at V and 5 bases at J, leaving 11 bases unmatched. The CDR3 contains 15 residues. Germline CDR1 reads SGDLS; CDR2 reads YYNGEE. CDR3 coding DNA: TGTGCCAGCACCCTCGGCGCAGGGGGACACAATGAGCAGTTCTTC. It specifies CASTLGAGGHNEQFF.

The chain couples TRBV13 to TRBJ2-7, with TRBD1 matching over 8 bases. The V segment lost 4 bases and the J segment 2 bases; nucleotides outside the gene matches: 4. CDR3 size: 14 residues. The germline gives CDR1 PRHDT, CDR2 FYEKMQ (reference sequence). For the CDR3, the DNA is TGTGCCAGCAGCTCTCGACAGGGGACCTACGAGCAGTACTTC. Protein: CASSSRQGTYEQYF.

The J gene is TRBJ2-5, the V gene TRBV12-5, with TRBD1 matching over 9 bases. The CDR3 length is 15 residues. The germline gives CDR1 LGHNT, CDR2 FRNRAP. The J segment lost 1 base and the V segment lost 7 bases, leaving 7 bases of the junction unmatched. CDR3 protein: CASALGTGLQETQYF. The CDR3 bases are TGTGCTAGTGCCCTCGGGACAGGGCTCCAAGAGACCCAGTACTTC.

The chain is built from TRBV15 and TRBJ1-2; D remains unclear. Germline V CDR1 and CDR2: LNHNV, YYDKDF (reference sequence). Trimming pared 3 bases from V and 4 bases from J, leaving 12 bases between. CDR3 size: 14 residues. This CDR3 reads CATSRGSASYGYTF. The CDR3 DNA is TGTGCCACCAGCAGGGGGTCGGCAAGCTATGGCTACACCTTC.

The J gene is TRBJ2-5, the V gene TRBV28; the match to TRBD1 covers 8 bases. V shed 3 bases, J shed 4 bases, and the junction held 7 bases outside the gene matches. Germline V gene data show CDR1 as MDHEN and CDR2 as SYDVKM. The CDR3 sequence is 15 residues long. The CDR3 reads CASSFIGQGGETQYF. The CDR3, as DNA: TGTGCCAGCAGTTTCATCGGACAGGGAGGAGAGACCCAGTACTTC.

The CDR3 nucleotides read TGTGCCAGCAGTTTAAAGGGGAACACAGATACGCAGTATTTT. Its translation: CASSLKGNTDTQYF. The genes are TRBV28 and TRBJ2-3, with a possible D match to TRBD1 (5 bases). The CDR3 extends over 14 amino acids. Germline V lookup: CDR1 MDHEN, CDR2 SYDVKM. The ends were cut back, 2 bases at V and 2 bases at J, with 8 bases in the middle.

This chain links TRBV9 with TRBJ2-3, with 14 bases aligning to TRBD2. The CDR3 loop spans 17 amino acids. With 4 bases clipped from V and 4 bases from J, the junction kept 8 bases outside the gene matches. From germline, CDR1 is SGDLS and CDR2 YYNGEE. The CDR3 spells CASSTRLAGGPADTQYF. CDR3 sequence (DNA): TGTGCCAGCAGCACGAGACTAGCGGGAGGGCCAGCAGATACGCAGTATTTT.

The V and J genes are TRBV7-9 and TRBJ2-5; D tentatively reads TRBD1 or TRBD2 (5 bases each). Trimming removed 3 bases at V and 4 bases at J, with 9 bases between. Germline CDR1 reads SEHNR; CDR2 reads FQNEAQ (reference sequence). The CDR3 has 13 residues. CDR3 in amino acids: CASSLYGGETQYF. DNA for the CDR3: TGTGCCAGCAGCTTGTATGGGGGAGAGACCCAGTACTTC.

CDR3: CASSQVGGQVYGYTF. CDR3 in DNA: TGCGCCAGCAGCCAAGTGGGGGGGCAGGTCTATGGCTACACCTTC. V and J are TRBV4-1 and TRBJ1-2; D is possibly TRBD1 (6 bases). From germline, CDR1 is MGHRA and CDR2 YSYEKL. Trimming pared 1 base from V and 4 bases from J, leaving 13 bases between. The CDR3 contains 15 residues.

The V and J genes are TRBV7-9 and TRBJ2-7, with 11 bases fitting TRBD1. Germline CDR1 and CDR2: SEHNR and FQNEAQ (reference sequence). This CDR3 has 18 amino acids. With 4 bases clipped from V and 2 bases from J, the junction kept 13 bases outside the gene matches. This CDR3 is CASSSGQGGLAFTYEQYF. In DNA form, the CDR3 reads TGTGCCAGCAGCTCGGGACAGGGGGGGCTAGCTTTCACCTACGAGCAGTACTTC.

The V and J genes are TRBV9 and TRBJ2-7; D might be TRBD2 (5 bases). This CDR3 region has 14 residues. Germline V gives CDR1 SGDLS, CDR2 YYNGEE. With 4 bases removed from V and 3 bases from J, the gap between germline ends came to 14 bases. The CDR3 loop reads CASSPDGELYEQYF. Here the CDR3 DNA reads TGTGCCAGCAGCCCGGACGGGGAACTCTACGAGCAGTACTTC.

The genes are TRBV7-3 and TRBJ1-2, with a possible D match to TRBD1 (6 bases). In germline, CDR1 is SGHTA, CDR2 FQGTGA. Deletions cut 4 bases from V and 10 bases from J, with 16 bases between. The length of the CDR3 is 13 residues. The CDR3 loop is CASSSGRTDPYTF. The CDR3 DNA reads TGTGCCAGCAGCTCCGGGAGGACAGACCCCTACACCTTC.

This clone showed up just once. The chain combines TRBV10-3 with TRBJ2-1; 9 bases line up with TRBD2. The junction had 4 bases not matched to a gene; V was cut back by 3 bases and J by 4 bases. The CDR3 contains 15 residues. CDR1 ENHRY and CDR2 SYGVKD come from the germline V gene. The CDR3 loop reads CAISDASGEYNEQFF. In DNA form, the CDR3 reads TGTGCCATCAGTGATGCTAGCGGGGAGTACAATGAGCAGTTCTTC.

The CDR3 DNA follows: TGTGCCAGCAGTGACGAGCGGGTTGTTAGTACCTACAATGAGCAGTTCTTC. Protein product: CASSDERVVSTYNEQFF. This rearrangement joins TRBV2 to TRBJ2-1; possible D gene TRBD2, 6 bases. V lost 3 bases, J lost 2 bases, and 17 bases lay in between. The length of the CDR3 is 17 residues. CDR1 is SNHLY and CDR2 is FYNNEI in the germline V gene.

The chain has TRBV27 and TRBJ2-7; D perhaps matches TRBD2 (5 bases). V was cut by 7 bases and J by 4 bases, with 11 bases left in between. This CDR3 comprises 12 residues. CDR1 MNHEY and CDR2 SMNVEV come from the germline V gene (reference sequence). The CDR3 loop reads CASMGLAYEQYF. The DNA of the CDR3 is TGTGCCAGCATGGGCCTAGCATACGAGCAGTACTTC.

This chain connects TRBV6-1 to TRBJ1-1; unclear D gene. This CDR3 is 12 amino acids long. V gave up 6 bases and J gave up 11 bases, with 16 bases separating them. CDR1 and CDR2 from the germline V gene are MNHNS and SASEGT. CDR3 sequence reads: CASRLVGREAFF. In DNA form, the CDR3 reads TGTGCCAGCAGGCTGGTGGGGAGGGAGGCTTTCTTT.

The rearrangement joins TRBV4-2 to TRBJ2-7, with a tentative D call TRBD2 (5 bases). Germline CDR1 and CDR2: LGHNA and YNFKEQ. Trimming removed 1 base from V and 7 bases from J, with 14 bases in between. This CDR3 comprises 14 residues. The CDR3 DNA reads TGTGCCAGCAGCCAAGTTGAGGGAGTGAGAGAGCAGTACTTC. Encoded protein: CASSQVEGVREQYF.

This chain connects TRBV5-6 to TRBJ2-1, with 7 bases that match TRBD1. V dropped 0 bases and J dropped 3; count of bases not matched to a gene: 6. Looked up from germline, CDR1 is SGHDT and CDR2 is YYEEEE. This CDR3 contains 16 residues. CDR3 residues: CASSLVRDSFYNEQFF. CDR3 sequence (DNA): TGTGCCAGCAGCTTGGTTAGGGACAGCTTCTACAATGAGCAGTTCTTC. Full variable domain (outside the CDR3, taken from reference TRBV5-6 and TRBJ2-1): DAGVTQSPTHLIKTRGQQVTLRCSPKSGHDTVSWYQQALGQGPQFIFQYYEEEERQRGNFPDRFSGHQFPNYSSELNVNALLLGDSALYLCASSLVRDSFYNEQFFGPGTRLTVL.

V usage is TRBV27 and J usage is TRBJ2-1, with D perhaps matching TRBD2 (5 bases). The CDR3 consists of 17 residues. The V gene lost 2 bases and the J gene lost 7 bases, with 21 bases spanning the gap. Per germline, CDR1 MNHEY and CDR2 SMNVEV (reference sequence). The CDR3 spells CASSLIPDLSSGNEQFF. In DNA, the CDR3 is TGTGCCAGCAGTTTAATCCCGGACTTGAGTAGTGGGAATGAGCAGTTCTTC.